The rows below give T cell receptor beta chains drawn from one sample of a study of cytomegalovirus exposure and HLA in healthy donors. Profiled with immunoSEQ multiplex PCR; TCRdb holds only in-frame clones, not every one. The table lists 120,000 or so clones, approximately 17% of them singletons. Source material: PBMCs. The source of these receptors is a female donor in good health and CMV-seropositive. The CDR3 runs from the conserved cysteine through the conserved F or W. The order of the fields is clone size, J gene, V gene, CDR3 protein. Only some rows state a clone size, as once, few, many or a class for expanded clones.

clone size: .
J gene: TRBJ2-7
V gene: TRBV27
CDR3 protein: CATSRKGRRFQEQYF

clone size: few
J gene: TRBJ2-3
V gene: TRBV2
CDR3 protein: CASSEGGNRLAGDTQYF

clone size: .
J gene: TRBJ1-2
V gene: TRBV19
CDR3 protein: CASSIKETNYGYTF

clone size: .
J gene: TRBJ2-7
V gene: TRBV2
CDR3 protein: CASSASSYEQYF

clone size: few
J gene: TRBJ1-2
V gene: TRBV7-9
CDR3 protein: CASSFGFVGVYTF

clone size: .
J gene: TRBJ2-7
V gene: TRBV5-1
CDR3 protein: CASSPGAYEQYF

clone size: .
J gene: TRBJ2-1
V gene: TRBV4-3
CDR3 protein: CASSQNAPGHPFLYEQFF

clone size: .
J gene: TRBJ2-7
V gene: TRBV28
CDR3 protein: CASSLLGQGPYEQYF

clone size: .
J gene: TRBJ1-6
V gene: TRBV4-2
CDR3 protein: CASSQVRTDNSPLHF

clone size: .
J gene: TRBJ2-5
V gene: TRBV18
CDR3 protein: CASSPIRLAGNQETQYF

clone size: .
J gene: TRBJ2-5
V gene: TRBV7-2
CDR3 protein: CASSRSELKTQYF

clone size: .
J gene: TRBJ1-1
V gene: TRBV5-1
CDR3 protein: CASSLVERQGATEAFF

clone size: few
J gene: TRBJ2-7
V gene: TRBV7-2
CDR3 protein: CASSPMIGSPYEQYF

clone size: few
J gene: TRBJ2-5
V gene: TRBV4-1
CDR3 protein: CASSQEGLAGVGETQYF

clone size: .
J gene: TRBJ2-3
V gene: TRBV27
CDR3 protein: CASRKETGGLYTQYF

clone size: few
J gene: TRBJ2-7
V gene: TRBV27
CDR3 protein: CASSSAEGLYEQYF

clone size: .
J gene: TRBJ2-1
V gene: TRBV2
CDR3 protein: CASSGLADYNEQFF

clone size: .
J gene: TRBJ1-3
V gene: TRBV6-5
CDR3 protein: CASRPLISGNTIYF

clone size: .
J gene: TRBJ2-1
V gene: TRBV5-1
CDR3 protein: CASSLGLAGPYNEQFF

clone size: .
J gene: TRBJ2-2
V gene: TRBV5-1
CDR3 protein: CASSLAPWGGTGELFF

clone size: .
J gene: TRBJ2-7
V gene: TRBV4-3
CDR3 protein: CASSQEWGPYEQYF

clone size: few
J gene: TRBJ2-1
V gene: TRBV5-1
CDR3 protein: CASSFSGRPSSSYNEQFF

clone size: few
J gene: TRBJ2-7
V gene: TRBV9
CDR3 protein: CASSARQGYSYEQYF

clone size: few
J gene: TRBJ1-1
V gene: TRBV6-6
CDR3 protein: CASRSRQGGTEAFF

clone size: .
J gene: TRBJ2-7
V gene: TRBV5-1
CDR3 protein: CASSWTSGRYYEQYF

clone size: .
J gene: TRBJ1-1
V gene: TRBV7-8
CDR3 protein: CASSLDSGAEAFF

clone size: few
J gene: TRBJ2-3
V gene: TRBV6-5
CDR3 protein: CASSSFGQGGRDTQYF

clone size: few
J gene: TRBJ1-1
V gene: TRBV6-1
CDR3 protein: CASRGTGGSTEAFF

clone size: few
J gene: TRBJ2-3
V gene: TRBV4-3
CDR3 protein: CASSQGGVSGPRGTQYF

clone size: .
J gene: TRBJ1-5
V gene: TRBV4-2
CDR3 protein: CASSQALRSNQPQHF

clone size: .
J gene: TRBJ2-1
V gene: TRBV5-1
CDR3 protein: CASSFQISYNEQFF

clone size: .
J gene: TRBJ2-3
V gene: TRBV9
CDR3 protein: CASSAGGGTSTDTQYF

clone size: .
J gene: TRBJ2-7
V gene: TRBV9
CDR3 protein: CASSSRDGGEQYF

clone size: once
J gene: TRBJ2-7
V gene: TRBV15
CDR3 protein: CATSRGPDRGPYEQYF

clone size: .
J gene: TRBJ2-5
V gene: TRBV7-2
CDR3 protein: CASSAAGETQYF

clone size: few
J gene: TRBJ2-7
V gene: TRBV5-6
CDR3 protein: CASSFFDRVSQEQYF

clone size: once
J gene: TRBJ2-7
V gene: TRBV19
CDR3 protein: CATKAASGGWREQYF

clone size: .
J gene: TRBJ2-7
V gene: TRBV28
CDR3 protein: CASSLKAGYEQYF

clone size: .
J gene: TRBJ1-1
V gene: TRBV4-1
CDR3 protein: CASSSYRGQNTEAFF

clone size: few
J gene: TRBJ1-1
V gene: TRBV7-2
CDR3 protein: CASSLYWNTEAFF

clone size: few
J gene: TRBJ1-1
V gene: TRBV6-5
CDR3 protein: CASSLTGGNTEAFF

clone size: .
J gene: TRBJ1-2
V gene: TRBV7-9
CDR3 protein: CASSPGQGGGGYGYTF

clone size: .
J gene: TRBJ1-1
V gene: TRBV11-3
CDR3 protein: CASSLAGENTEAFF

clone size: .
J gene: TRBJ1-2
V gene: TRBV7-2
CDR3 protein: CASSLTANYGYTF

clone size: .
J gene: TRBJ2-3
V gene: TRBV30
CDR3 protein: CAWNPLAAITDTQYF

clone size: .
J gene: TRBJ2-7
V gene: TRBV2
CDR3 protein: CASRRGGSSYEQYF

clone size: .
J gene: TRBJ2-5
V gene: TRBV5-4
CDR3 protein: CASSLVLAAQETQYF

clone size: few
J gene: TRBJ2-7
V gene: TRBV5-6
CDR3 protein: CASSSDYEQYF

clone size: .
J gene: TRBJ1-2
V gene: TRBV7-6
CDR3 protein: CASSLAGGGPDGYTF

clone size: .
J gene: TRBJ2-5
V gene: TRBV2
CDR3 protein: CASSRLLTSGGEETQYF

clone size: few
J gene: TRBJ2-7
V gene: TRBV5-1
CDR3 protein: CASSPAGGSYEQYF

clone size: few
J gene: TRBJ1-5
V gene: TRBV7-2
CDR3 protein: CASSAQGSNNQPQHF

clone size: few
J gene: TRBJ1-1
V gene: TRBV15
CDR3 protein: CATSRGQDNTEAFF

clone size: few
J gene: TRBJ1-5
V gene: TRBV19
CDR3 protein: CASSLGQGNQPQHF

clone size: .
J gene: TRBJ2-5
V gene: TRBV9
CDR3 protein: CASSVDAVGETQYF

clone size: few
J gene: TRBJ2-3
V gene: TRBV30
CDR3 protein: CAWSRGSGRTDTQYF

clone size: .
J gene: TRBJ1-2
V gene: TRBV5-6
CDR3 protein: CASSFGVRVPLYGYTF

clone size: .
J gene: TRBJ2-2
V gene: TRBV5-1
CDR3 protein: CASSLDTGNTGELFF

clone size: .
J gene: TRBJ1-1
V gene: TRBV19
CDR3 protein: CASSGSRGRSEAFF

clone size: few
J gene: TRBJ2-7
V gene: TRBV5-1
CDR3 protein: CASSFQGTYEQYF